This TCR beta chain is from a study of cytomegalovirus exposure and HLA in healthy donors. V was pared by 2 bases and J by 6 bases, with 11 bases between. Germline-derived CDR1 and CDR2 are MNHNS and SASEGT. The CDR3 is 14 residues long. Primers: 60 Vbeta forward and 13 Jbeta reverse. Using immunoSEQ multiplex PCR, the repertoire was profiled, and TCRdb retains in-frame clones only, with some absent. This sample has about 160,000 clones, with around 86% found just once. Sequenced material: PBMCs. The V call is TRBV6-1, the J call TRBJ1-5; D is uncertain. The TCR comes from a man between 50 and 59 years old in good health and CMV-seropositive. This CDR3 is CASSEQDNSQPQHF. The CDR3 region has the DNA TGTGCCAGCAGTGAACAGGATAATAGTCAGCCCCAGCATTTT.